This T cell receptor beta chain comes out of a study of shared clonotypes between healthy human individuals. Regarding the study as a whole: Only blood samples were collected, and tissue repertoires likely differ.

CD45RO negativity and positive selection for CCR7 defined naive CD8 cells, a population that excluded terminally differentiated effector memory CD45RA+ cells. Clones were sequenced by immunoSEQ multiplex PCR, and TCRdb holds only the in-frame ones, with some missing. Among about 550,000 clones listed, less than 97% were seen once. This clone was counted only a few times. The antigen is not known. Other nucleotide sequences in the sample specify the same CDR3. Germline V CDR1 and CDR2: MNHEY, SMNVEV (reference sequence). The CDR3 loop spans 15 amino acids. V lost 1 base, J lost 2 bases, and 8 bases lay in between.

Source material: naive CD8+ T cells sorted from blood. The origin of this receptor is a woman aged 25 to 39 in good health. The chain carries TRBV27 and TRBJ2-2; no clear D gene. The CDR3 DNA follows: TGTGCCAGCAGTTTATATGGGGAAAACACCGGGGAGCTGTTTTTT. Its translation is CASSLYGENTGELFF.